The rows below give T cell receptor beta chains drawn from one sample of a study of OX40 agonist ivuxolimab in advanced cancers. Generated by immunoSEQ multiplex PCR, the TCRdb table keeps only in-frame clones and is missing some. The sample comprises tens of thousands of clones, about 91% of which are singletons, and about 0.51% rests with the top ten. The sequencing here drew on CD4+ or CD8+ T cells sorted from blood, taken in a trial of the OX40 agonist ivuxolimab. Every receptor here comes from an adult with an advanced solid tumor such as melanoma, head and neck, liver or kidney cancer. The CDR3 runs from the conserved cysteine through the conserved F or W. D genes are given only for firm matches. Size is stated for part of the rows, as once, few or many counts, or as a class when the clone is expanded.

D	V	size	J	DNA	CDR3
NA	TRBV6-5	NA	TRBJ1-1	TGTGCCAGCAGTTACCCGACAGGGAACACTGAAGCTTTCTTT	CASSYPTGNTEAFF
NA	TRBV7-6	NA	TRBJ2-2	TGTGCCAGCAGTAGACAGGAAAACACCGGGGAGCTGTTTTTT	CASSRQENTGELFF
TRBD1	TRBV11-2	NA	TRBJ2-2	TGTGCCAGCAGCCGGACAGGGGTTATCACCGGGGAGCTGTTTTTT	CASSRTGVITGELFF
NA	TRBV30	NA	TRBJ1-2	TGTGCCTGGCCGACGAATGGCGGACGAGGCTACACCTTC	CAWPTNGGRGYTF
NA	TRBV9	NA	TRBJ2-3	TGTGCCAGCAGCGTAGACGGGGGGCGCACAGATACGCAGTATTTT	CASSVDGGRTDTQYF
NA	TRBV5-8	NA	TRBJ2-7	TGTGCCAGCAGCTTATCAGGGAAGTTCGACGAGCAGTACTTC	CASSLSGKFDEQYF
NA	TRBV18	NA	TRBJ1-1	TGTGCCAGCTCACAGAACACCAGGGGAAGTACTGAAGCTTTCTTT	CASSQNTRGSTEAFF
NA	TRBV19	NA	TRBJ2-3	TGTGCCAGTAGTCCCTCAGGGGATACGCAGTATTTT	CASSPSGDTQYF
TRBD1	TRBV15	NA	TRBJ1-4	TGTGCCACCAGCAGAGTTGGACAGGGAATAGAAAAACTGTTTTTT	CATSRVGQGIEKLFF
NA	TRBV5-1	NA	TRBJ1-1	TGCGCCAGCAGCTACACAGGGAACACTGAAGCTTTCTTT	CASSYTGNTEAFF
TRBD2	TRBV6-1	NA	TRBJ2-7	TGTGCCAGCAGTTCCCCAGCGGGAACCACCTACGAGCAGTACTTC	CASSSPAGTTYEQYF
TRBD1	TRBV30	NA	TRBJ1-4	TGTGCCTGGAGTCCCCCGGGACAGGGGTACGAAAAACTGTTTTTT	CAWSPPGQGYEKLFF
TRBD2	TRBV5-4	NA	TRBJ2-5	TGTGCCAGCAGCTTGACTAGCGGGGGTACCCAAGAGACCCAGTACTTC	CASSLTSGGTQETQYF
NA	TRBV7-3	NA	TRBJ2-2	TGTGCCAGCAGCCCGACCGAGACCCCCTACACCGGGGAGCTGTTTTTT	CASSPTETPYTGELFF
NA	TRBV5-4	NA	TRBJ2-3	TGTGCCAGCAGCGTGGGGGGGCAGGGCACAGATACGCAGTATTTT	CASSVGGQGTDTQYF
NA	TRBV6-5	NA	TRBJ1-4	TGTGCCAGCACCAAAACAGGGATTGTGGGTGAAAAACTGTTTTTT	CASTKTGIVGEKLFF
TRBD2	TRBV30	NA	TRBJ2-3	TGTGCCTGGAGTGTACGGGGACTAGCGGGATTGGATACGCAGTATTTT	CAWSVRGLAGLDTQYF
NA	TRBV5-6	NA	TRBJ1-2	TGTGCCAGCAGTCTAACGGGAGCTGGCTACACCTTC	CASSLTGAGYTF
TRBD1	TRBV14	once	TRBJ2-7	TGTGCCAGCAGCGCCAGACAGGGGGCAGACTACGAGCAGTACTTC	CASSARQGADYEQYF
TRBD1	TRBV19	NA	TRBJ1-4	TGTGCCAGTAGTAACCTCGACAGGGTTAATGAAAAACTGTTTTTT	CASSNLDRVNEKLFF
NA	TRBV11-2	NA	TRBJ1-2	TGTGCCAGCAGCCGGGACACCAACTATGGCTACACCTTC	CASSRDTNYGYTF
NA	TRBV6-5	NA	TRBJ1-1	TGTGCCAGCAGTTACTCCGGGGCGAACACTGAAGCTTTCTTT	CASSYSGANTEAFF
TRBD2	TRBV9	NA	TRBJ2-7	TGTGCCAGCAGCGTCTCACTAGCGGCGAGCTCCTACGAGCAGTACTTC	CASSVSLAASSYEQYF
NA	TRBV27	NA	TRBJ2-3	TGTGCCAGCAGTTTATTGCCAGTGGGGATCGCAGATACGCAGTATTTT	CASSLLPVGIADTQYF
NA	TRBV6-6	NA	TRBJ1-4	TGTGCCAGCAGCCCCGGTAGGGAAAAACTGTTTTTT	CASSPGREKLFF
TRBD2	TRBV5-4	NA	TRBJ2-3	TGTGCCAGCAGCTTGGATCCCGGGGGGGGGCCCAAAGATACGCAGTATTTT	CASSLDPGGGPKDTQYF
NA	TRBV5-1	NA	TRBJ2-7	TGCGCCAGCCGTGCTAACCAAAACTACGAGCAGTACTTC	CASRANQNYEQYF
TRBD1	TRBV5-6	NA	TRBJ1-1	TGTGCCAGCAGCCAGGACAGGGGGCGGTCTGCCGCTTTCTTT	CASSQDRGRSAAFF
NA	TRBV10-1	few	TRBJ2-7	TGCGCCAGCAGCCCGACAGGCCACGAGCAGTACTTC	CASSPTGHEQYF
NA	TRBV11-3	NA	TRBJ2-2	TGTGCCACCCAACGGGCGGGCACCGGGGAGCTGTTTTTT	CATQRAGTGELFF
NA	TRBV11-2	NA	TRBJ2-3	TGTGCCAGCAGCTATGGTACAGATACGCAGTATTTT	CASSYGTDTQYF
NA	TRBV14	once	TRBJ2-6	TGTGCCAGCAGCCAAGGTCGGGGGGCCAACGTCCTGACTTTC	CASSQGRGANVLTF
TRBD1	TRBV7-2	NA	TRBJ1-3	TGTGCCAGCAGCTTAGAAACGGGCAGGGGGAACACCATATATTTT	CASSLETGRGNTIYF
NA	TRBV19	NA	TRBJ2-7	TGTGCCAGTAGTATAAAGGGGTTCGAGCAGTACTTC	CASSIKGFEQYF
NA	TRBV9	NA	TRBJ2-5	TGTGCCAGCAGCGTAATTTCTGGGCCCCAGTACTTC	CASSVISGPQYF
NA	TRBV7-2	once	TRBJ1-2	TGTGCCAGCAGCTTAGGCTTAGAGGCCTATGGCTACACCTTC	CASSLGLEAYGYTF
TRBD2	TRBV18	once	TRBJ2-1	TGTGCCAGCTCATCTATGACTAGCTCCTCCTACAATGAGCAGTTCTTC	CASSSMTSSSYNEQFF
TRBD2	TRBV6-5	NA	TRBJ2-7	TGTGCCAGCAGTCGTCTAGCGGGAACTGCCTACGAGCAGTACTTC	CASSRLAGTAYEQYF
NA	TRBV19	once	TRBJ2-3	TGTGCCAGTAGTATAGAGAGGGGGGGCACAGATACGCAGTATTTT	CASSIERGGTDTQYF
NA	TRBV6-1	NA	TRBJ1-1	TGTGCCAGCAGACCACCCAAAACCGGATCCTGGACTTTCTTT	CASRPPKTGSWTFF
NA	TRBV4-2	NA	TRBJ2-1	TGTGCCAGCAGCCAAACCGCATTTCCCAATGAGCAGTTCTTC	CASSQTAFPNEQFF
TRBD1	TRBV5-1	NA	TRBJ1-5	TGCGCCAGCAGCTTGGAAGGGACAGGTGGTCAGCCCCAGCATTTT	CASSLEGTGGQPQHF